Listed below are T cell receptor beta chains from one sample, sequenced in a study of regulatory T cells in long-lasting Graves disease. A single record per CDR3 protein comes from TCRdb applying MiXCR to the multiplex PCR reads. The sample lists about 460,000 distinct CDR3 sequences, 20% to 25% occurring once. The starting material was peripheral blood mononuclear cells (PBMCs), obtained when the disease was refractory, from a patient treated with antithyroid drugs. These TCRs come from a female donor with Graves disease. CDR3s include the opening cysteine and the closing phenylalanine or tryptophan. A D gene is named only where the DNA matches it firmly. Clone size is given for some rows only: seen once, a few or many times, or a class if the clone is expanded.

>NA|TRBJ2-1|TRBV20-1|TRBD1
CSAGGTGGYEQFF
TGCAGTGCTGGGGGGACAGGGGGCTATGAGCAGTTCTTC
>many|TRBJ1-5|TRBV29-1|TRBD1
CSVTTGQGRQPQHF
TGCAGCGTTACGACCGGACAGGGACGACAGCCCCAGCATTTT
>few|TRBJ2-5|TRBV11-3|TRBD2
CASSYPGTSGSRETQYF
TGTGCCAGCAGCTACCCCGGTACTAGCGGGAGCCGGGAGACCCAGTACTTC
>many|TRBJ1-6|TRBV20-1|NA
CSASEDGTPFMHSPLHF
TGCAGTGCCTCAGAAGACGGGACACCGTTCATGCATTCACCCCTCCACTTT
>many|TRBJ1-1|TRBV6-4|NA
CASSLAFPANTEAFF
TGTGCCAGCAGTTTAGCCTTCCCAGCGAACACTGAAGCTTTCTTT
>many|TRBJ1-4|TRBV2|TRBD1
CASSDRGQNNEKLFF
TGTGCCAGCAGTGACAGGGGGCAAAATAATGAAAAACTGTTTTTT
>many|TRBJ1-1|TRBV27|NA
CASSFFRNTEAFF
TGTGCCAGCAGTTTCTTCAGGAACACTGAAGCTTTCTTT
>NA|TRBJ2-6|TRBV28|NA
CASITGTHSGANVLTF
TGTGCCAGCATTACCGGGACCCACTCTGGGGCCAACGTCCTGACTTTC
>few|TRBJ1-2|TRBV19|NA
CASSIGRAYGYTF
TGTGCCAGTAGTATCGGCAGGGCGTATGGCTACACCTTC
>many|TRBJ2-5|TRBV7-2|TRBD2
CASSLRLAGLETQYF
TGTGCCAGCAGCTTAAGGCTAGCGGGATTGGAGACCCAGTACTTC
>NA|TRBJ2-2|TRBV19|NA
CASSIGGAQTGELFF
TGTGCCAGTAGTATAGGAGGGGCACAGACCGGGGAGCTGTTTTTT
>many|TRBJ1-2|TRBV10-3|NA
CAISESRGYTF
TGTGCCATCAGTGAGTCGAGGGGCTACACCTTC
>many|TRBJ2-5|TRBV12-3/TRBV12-4|TRBD2
CASMFSLGGETQYF
TGTGCCAGCATGTTCTCCCTGGGAGGGGAGACCCAGTACTTC
>many|TRBJ2-7|TRBV10-3|TRBD1
CAISLGQGVNEQYF
TGTGCCATCAGCTTAGGACAGGGTGTGAACGAGCAGTACTTC
>few|TRBJ1-1|TRBV6-4|TRBD1
CAGGTGGLMNTEAFF
TGTGCCGGGGGGACAGGGGGTTTAATGAACACTGAAGCTTTCTTT
>few|TRBJ2-7|TRBV20-1|NA
CSARERAATSYEQYF
TGCAGTGCTAGAGAGAGAGCGGCCACCTCCTACGAGCAGTACTTC
>many|TRBJ2-7|TRBV7-9|TRBD1
CASTRGQGLYYEQYF
TGTGCCAGCACTCGAGGACAGGGGCTATACTACGAGCAGTACTTC
>NA|TRBJ2-7|TRBV6-1|TRBD1
CASLSGTGGSYEQYF
TGTGCCAGCCTCAGCGGGACAGGGGGCTCCTACGAGCAGTACTTC
>few|TRBJ2-7|TRBV6-1|NA
CASNPGGRLYEQYF
TGTGCCAGCAACCCCGGGGGGCGCCTGTACGAGCAGTACTTC
>medium-sized|TRBJ2-5|TRBV7-2|NA
CASSSEPGRQETQYF
TGTGCCAGCAGCTCGGAACCTGGACGGCAAGAGACCCAGTACTTC
>many|TRBJ1-4|TRBV11-2|NA
CASSLDIQSEKLFF
TGTGCCAGCAGCTTAGATATTCAGAGTGAAAAACTGTTTTTT
>many|TRBJ1-2|TRBV6-1|TRBD1
CASTHRPIGQGSYGYTF
TGTGCCAGCACCCACAGGCCCATCGGACAGGGGAGCTATGGCTACACCTTC
>NA|TRBJ1-4|TRBV9|NA
CASSVGGRTTNEKLFF
TGTGCCAGCAGCGTAGGCGGGCGGACAACTAATGAAAAACTGTTTTTT
>few|TRBJ1-5|TRBV10-3|NA
CAISPQESNQPQHF
TGTGCCATCAGTCCCCAGGAAAGCAATCAGCCCCAGCATTTT
>many|TRBJ2-5|TRBV11-1|NA
CASSSTTAGEAQYF
TGTGCCAGCAGCTCCACGACTGCAGGCGAAGCCCAGTACTTC
>NA|TRBJ1-1|TRBV14|NA
CASSQDRTPGWDTEAFF
TGTGCCAGCAGCCAAGATAGGACCCCGGGGTGGGACACTGAAGCTTTCTTT
>NA|TRBJ2-1|TRBV5-5|TRBD2
CASRSGLAGGGDEQFF
TGTGCCAGCAGATCGGGACTAGCGGGAGGAGGCGATGAGCAGTTCTTC
>few|TRBJ1-1|TRBV9|NA
CASSVTPNTEAFF
TGTGCCAGCAGCGTCACACCGAACACTGAAGCTTTCTTT
>NA|TRBJ1-6|TRBV18|NA
CASSLREGSPLHF
TGTGCCAGCTCACTGAGGGAGGGATCACCCCTCCACTTT
>NA|TRBJ2-7|TRBV7-3|NA
CASSLNRVGDEQYF
TGTGCCAGCAGCTTGAACAGGGTAGGGGACGAGCAGTACTTC
>few|TRBJ2-5|TRBV12-5|TRBD1
CASGGTGGETQYF
TGTGCTAGTGGAGGGACAGGCGGGGAGACCCAGTACTTC
>many|TRBJ1-2|TRBV28|NA
CASRGAGYGYTF
TGTGCCAGCCGTGGGGCGGGCTATGGCTACACCTTC
>NA|TRBJ2-1|TRBV24-1|NA
CATSVVGTGEQFF
TGTGCCACCAGTGTAGTCGGGACTGGTGAGCAGTTCTTC
>NA|TRBJ1-1|TRBV5-1|TRBD1
CASSGTGQGAFF
TGCGCCAGCAGCGGGACGGGACAGGGAGCTTTCTTT
>many|TRBJ2-5|TRBV20-1|TRBD2
CSALGLADQETQYF
TGCAGTGCCTTAGGACTAGCGGACCAAGAGACCCAGTACTTC